This TCR beta chain is from a study of blood T cell repertoires in COVID-19. Study-level information: PBMCs, B-cell-depleted T cells, or T cells provided the cDNA or gDNA that made up the material.

Per the study methods: The authors estimated nucleated cell counts from reference gene primer amplification. Here immunoSEQ multiplex PCR was the method, and the copy in TCRdb shows in-frame clones only, minus some. The V and J calls and the clone size are those of that table, but D and trimming were determined from the DNA. The sample includes 150,000 to 200,000 clones, more than 75% of them seen just once. V was pared by 5 bases and J by 5 bases, with 8 bases of the junction left unmatched. This CDR3 is built from 14 residues. CDR1 is MNHEY, CDR2 SMNVEV, per germline (reference sequence). It was during active infection that Seattle patients were enrolled and then longitudinally followed.

The J gene is TRBJ2-5, the V gene TRBV27; TRBD1 aligns across 7 bases. Sequencing used peripheral blood. This sequence was found in a woman between 65 and 79 years old with COVID-19, enrolled during active disease. DNA for the CDR3: TGTGCCAGCAGTCGGTGGACAGGTGGGGAGACCCAGTACTTC. Translated: CASSRWTGGETQYF.